The entry below gives a single TCR beta chain sequence along with its context. Its matching antigen is unknown. Assay: immunoSEQ multiplex PCR; the TCRdb copy retains only in-frame clones and omits some. The data show roughly 100,000 clones, with roughly 88% seen just once and roughly 13% held by the top ten. The source of the sample is a study of identifying expanded T cells in peripheral blood. Study-wide results and caveats: Across healthy donors, higher total template counts meant significantly greater roughly 2-week count variance. Technical replicates showed approximately 1.2 changed clones; around two weeks about 16; four weeks 19.

Collection occurred without any documented infections or immune events in donors. Per germline, CDR1 SGHVS and CDR2 FNYEAQ. This CDR3 is built from 17 residues. With 5 bases removed from V and 5 bases from J, the gap between germline ends came to 21 bases. This clonotype was sampled from a person aged 18 to 75 in good health. Sequenced sample: blood. The chain combines TRBV7-6 with TRBJ2-2; no definite D call. The CDR3 DNA is TGTGCCAGCAGCCTGGCTGTATTAGAGATTCAGACCGGGGAGCTGTTTTTT. Protein product: CASSLAVLEIQTGELFF.